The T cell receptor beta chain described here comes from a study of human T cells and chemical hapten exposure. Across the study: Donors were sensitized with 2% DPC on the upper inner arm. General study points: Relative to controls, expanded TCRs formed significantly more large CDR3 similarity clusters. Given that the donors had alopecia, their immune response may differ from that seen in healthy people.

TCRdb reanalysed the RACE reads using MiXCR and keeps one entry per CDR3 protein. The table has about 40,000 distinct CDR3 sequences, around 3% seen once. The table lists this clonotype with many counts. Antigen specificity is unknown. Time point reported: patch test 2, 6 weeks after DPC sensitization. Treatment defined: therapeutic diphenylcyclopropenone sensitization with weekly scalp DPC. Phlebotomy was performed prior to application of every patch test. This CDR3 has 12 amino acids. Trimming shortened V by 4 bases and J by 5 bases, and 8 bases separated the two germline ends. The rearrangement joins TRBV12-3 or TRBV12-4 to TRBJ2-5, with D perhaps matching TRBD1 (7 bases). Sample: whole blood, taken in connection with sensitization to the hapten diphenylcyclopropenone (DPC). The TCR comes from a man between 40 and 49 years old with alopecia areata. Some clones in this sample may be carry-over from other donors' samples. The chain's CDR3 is CASSSGGETQYF. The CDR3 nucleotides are TGTGCCAGCAGTTCAGGGGGGGAGACCCAGTACTTC.